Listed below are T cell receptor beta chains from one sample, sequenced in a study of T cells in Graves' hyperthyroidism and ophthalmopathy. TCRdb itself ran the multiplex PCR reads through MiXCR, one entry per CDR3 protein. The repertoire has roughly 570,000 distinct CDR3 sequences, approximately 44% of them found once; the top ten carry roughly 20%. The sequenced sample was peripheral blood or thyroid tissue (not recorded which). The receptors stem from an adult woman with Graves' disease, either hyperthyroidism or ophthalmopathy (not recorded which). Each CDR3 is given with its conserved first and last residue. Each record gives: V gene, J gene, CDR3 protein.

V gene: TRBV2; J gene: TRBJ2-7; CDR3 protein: CARESPGYEQYF
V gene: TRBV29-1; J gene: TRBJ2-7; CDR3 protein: CSVARALSYEQYF
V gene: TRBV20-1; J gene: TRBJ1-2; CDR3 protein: CSAKTADRYGYTF
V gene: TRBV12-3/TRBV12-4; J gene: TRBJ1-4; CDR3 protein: CASSLVARTDEKLFF
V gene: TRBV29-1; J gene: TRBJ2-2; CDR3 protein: CSVVIGTGELFF
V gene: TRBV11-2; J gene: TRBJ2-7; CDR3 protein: CASRRGAGAYMSSYEQYF
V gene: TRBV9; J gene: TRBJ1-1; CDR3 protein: CASSAGNMNTEAFF
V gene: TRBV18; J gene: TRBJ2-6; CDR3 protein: CASSPGTSGTSGANVLTF
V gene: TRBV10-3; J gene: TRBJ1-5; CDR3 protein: CAISPGTNQPQHF
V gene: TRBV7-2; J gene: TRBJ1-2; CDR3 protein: CASSPSGQLGYGYTF
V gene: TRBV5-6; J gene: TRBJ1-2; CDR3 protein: CASSHLAGDNYGYTF
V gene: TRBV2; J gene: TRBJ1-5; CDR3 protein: CASTTPRGQDSNQPQHF
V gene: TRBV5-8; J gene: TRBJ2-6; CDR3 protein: CASSFTGVNVLTF
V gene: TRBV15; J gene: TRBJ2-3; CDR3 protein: CATSSQRQGTDTQYF
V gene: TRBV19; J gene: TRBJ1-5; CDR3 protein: CASSRGGDQPQHF
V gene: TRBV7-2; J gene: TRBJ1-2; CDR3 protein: CASSVALWANYGYTF
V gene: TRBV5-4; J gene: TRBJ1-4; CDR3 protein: CASSLTGGPTEKLFF
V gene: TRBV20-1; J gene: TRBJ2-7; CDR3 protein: CSASIPATSSYEQYF
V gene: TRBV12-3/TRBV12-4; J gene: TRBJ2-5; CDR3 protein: CASSTENQETQYF
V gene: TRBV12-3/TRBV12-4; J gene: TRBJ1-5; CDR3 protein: CASKGGYSNQPQHF
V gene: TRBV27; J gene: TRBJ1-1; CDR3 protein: CASSFRVPGTEAFF
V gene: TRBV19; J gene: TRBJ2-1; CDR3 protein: CASSATGGIYNEQFF
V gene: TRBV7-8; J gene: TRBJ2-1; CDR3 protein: CASSLARLNTEQFF
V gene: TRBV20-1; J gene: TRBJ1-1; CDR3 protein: CSVWSTEAFF
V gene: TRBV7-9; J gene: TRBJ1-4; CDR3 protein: CASSLGPSSTNEKLFF
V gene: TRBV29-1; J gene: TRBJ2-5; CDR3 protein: CSVVLGTSGRAYVETQYF
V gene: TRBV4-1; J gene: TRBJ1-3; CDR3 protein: CASSQGAARSGNTIYF
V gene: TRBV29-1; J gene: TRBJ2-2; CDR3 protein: CSVDLWGDGELFF
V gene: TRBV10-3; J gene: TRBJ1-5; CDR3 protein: CAISGTGGVQPQHF
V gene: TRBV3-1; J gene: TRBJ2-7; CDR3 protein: CASSQDSSGSEQYF
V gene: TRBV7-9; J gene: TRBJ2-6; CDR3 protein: CASSWGQGDWSGANVLTF
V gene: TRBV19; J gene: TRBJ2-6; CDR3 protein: CASSGSGANVLTF
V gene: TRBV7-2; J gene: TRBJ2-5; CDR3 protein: CASRALAGGQETQYF
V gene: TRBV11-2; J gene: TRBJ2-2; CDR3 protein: CASKDRRHTGELFF
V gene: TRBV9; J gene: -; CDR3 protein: CASSGRPSGDYNEQFF
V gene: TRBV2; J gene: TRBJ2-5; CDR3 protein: CAGREGIETQYF
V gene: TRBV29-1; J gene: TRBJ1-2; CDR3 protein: CSVDEGGRYGYTF
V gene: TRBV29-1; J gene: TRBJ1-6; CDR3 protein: CSVEEPQGWKDNSPLHF
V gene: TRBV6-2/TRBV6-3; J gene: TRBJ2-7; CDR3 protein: CASSYGTSGWARKFYEQYF
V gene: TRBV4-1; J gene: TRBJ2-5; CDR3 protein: CASSQEGGLAGGETQYF
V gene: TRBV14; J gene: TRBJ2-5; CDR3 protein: CASGAAEETQYF
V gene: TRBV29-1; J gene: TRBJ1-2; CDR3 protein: CSVDNSPYGYTF
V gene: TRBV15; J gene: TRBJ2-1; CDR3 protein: CATSRDARNEQFF
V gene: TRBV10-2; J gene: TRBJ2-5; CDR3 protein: CASSTSGGETQYF
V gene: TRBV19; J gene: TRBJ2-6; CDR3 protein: CASIKVKNTGANVLTF
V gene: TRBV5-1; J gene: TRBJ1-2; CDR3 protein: CASSSDNYGYTF
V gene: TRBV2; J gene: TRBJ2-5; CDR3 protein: CASRAGPGQGEETQYF
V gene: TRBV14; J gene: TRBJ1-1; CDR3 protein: CASSLQGKTSEAFF
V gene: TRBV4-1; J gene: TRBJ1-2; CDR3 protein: CASSQDPAGVQLGGYTF
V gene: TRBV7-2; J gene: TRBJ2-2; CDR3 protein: CASSLGPANTGELFF
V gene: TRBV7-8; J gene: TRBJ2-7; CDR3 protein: CASSLARDRYGEQYF
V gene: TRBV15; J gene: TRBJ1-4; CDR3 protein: CATSRDRAVNEKLFF
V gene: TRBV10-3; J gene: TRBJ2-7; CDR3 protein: CAISGTGLSYEQYF
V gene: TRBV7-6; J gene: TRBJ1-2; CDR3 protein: CASSSRRRGSNGYTF
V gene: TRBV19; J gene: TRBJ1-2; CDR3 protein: CASTSGQGARYGYTF
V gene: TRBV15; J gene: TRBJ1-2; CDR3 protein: CATSSPGQFPGYTF
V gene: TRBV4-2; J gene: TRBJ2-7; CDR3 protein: CASSHPADDYEQYF
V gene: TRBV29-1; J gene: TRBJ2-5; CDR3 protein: CSVEDFASGRKTQYF
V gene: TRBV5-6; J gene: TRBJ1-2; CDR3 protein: CASSSDREPGYTF